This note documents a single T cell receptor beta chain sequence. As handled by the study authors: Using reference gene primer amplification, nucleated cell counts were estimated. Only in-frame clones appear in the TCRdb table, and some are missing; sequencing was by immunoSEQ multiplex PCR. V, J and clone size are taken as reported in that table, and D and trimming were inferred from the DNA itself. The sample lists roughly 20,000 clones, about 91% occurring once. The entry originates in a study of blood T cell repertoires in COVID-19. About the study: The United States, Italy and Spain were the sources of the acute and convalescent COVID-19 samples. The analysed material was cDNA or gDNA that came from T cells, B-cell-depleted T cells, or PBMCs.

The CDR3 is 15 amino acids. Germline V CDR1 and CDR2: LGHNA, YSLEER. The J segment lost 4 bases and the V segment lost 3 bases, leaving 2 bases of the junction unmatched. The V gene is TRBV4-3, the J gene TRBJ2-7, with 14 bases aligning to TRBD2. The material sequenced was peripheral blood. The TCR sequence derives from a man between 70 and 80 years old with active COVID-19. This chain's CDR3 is CASSQGLAGVYEQYF. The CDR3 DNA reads TGCGCCAGCAGCCAGGGACTAGCGGGGGTGTACGAGCAGTACTTC.